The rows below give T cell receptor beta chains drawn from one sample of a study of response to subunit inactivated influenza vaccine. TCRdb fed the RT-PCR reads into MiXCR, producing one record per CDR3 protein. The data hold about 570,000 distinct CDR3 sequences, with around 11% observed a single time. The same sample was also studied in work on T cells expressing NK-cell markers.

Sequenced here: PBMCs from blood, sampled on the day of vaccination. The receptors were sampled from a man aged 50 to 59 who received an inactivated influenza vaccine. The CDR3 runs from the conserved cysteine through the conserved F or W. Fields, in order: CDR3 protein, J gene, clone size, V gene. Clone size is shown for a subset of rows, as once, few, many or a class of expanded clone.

CASNRDRGRETQYF TRBJ2-5 few TRBV6-1
CATSRERGVGTEAFF TRBJ1-1 few TRBV15
CAVGQGNTGELFF TRBJ2-2 few TRBV10-3
CASSPSSGLEQFF TRBJ2-1 many TRBV5-1
CASSFWAGELFF TRBJ2-2 few TRBV7-2
CASSLVGSGETQYF TRBJ2-5 many TRBV7-2
CASSVQARAASTDTQYF TRBJ2-3 - TRBV9
CSARRGEGNIQYF TRBJ2-4 - TRBV20-1
CASSSSLPTTNEKLFF TRBJ1-4 few TRBV12-3/TRBV12-4
CASSRNGQGSGAFF TRBJ1-1 - TRBV18
CAIGDKNIQYF TRBJ2-4 - TRBV10-3
CASSRSGGDTEAFF TRBJ1-1 - TRBV12-3/TRBV12-4
CATSDPAGTGGTDTQYF TRBJ2-3 - TRBV24-1
CASRPGTSVVTDTQYF TRBJ2-3 few TRBV2
CASKDFEGAEAFF TRBJ1-1 many TRBV6-4
CASSTIPGRTVRGETQYF TRBJ2-5 - TRBV19
CASSRGLLGTQYF TRBJ2-3 few TRBV12-3/TRBV12-4
CSVELSSGGGEQFF TRBJ2-1 - TRBV29-1
CASSHGGSQETQYF TRBJ2-5 - TRBV6-5
CASRSGTSGRQETQYF TRBJ2-5 - TRBV6-2/TRBV6-3
CATSRVRDNEQFF TRBJ2-1 few TRBV15
CASSAQGISGNTIYF TRBJ1-3 many TRBV7-9
CASCVQGNYEQYF TRBJ2-7 - TRBV2
CASSHRDHYNEQFF TRBJ2-1 few TRBV7-8
CASSTWTGLSTEAFF TRBJ1-1 many TRBV6-5
CASSIPLSNTGELFF TRBJ2-2 few TRBV19
CASSLTGTISYEQYF TRBJ2-7 few TRBV11-1
CASSRIAGGFYEQYF TRBJ2-7 few TRBV12-3/TRBV12-4
CSARLEADTQYF TRBJ2-3 - TRBV20-1
CASSSGLDRPYNEQFF TRBJ2-1 many TRBV5-1
CASRAGDPADTQYF TRBJ2-3 - TRBV2
CASSKGVVQPQHF TRBJ1-5 many TRBV12-3/TRBV12-4
CASSLARVNTGELFF TRBJ2-2 many TRBV12-3/TRBV12-4
CASSLVTGRNYGYTF TRBJ1-2 - TRBV7-2
CASLAGTNTGELFF TRBJ2-2 - TRBV7-9
CASSLLEGKNGYTF TRBJ1-2 - TRBV12-3/TRBV12-4
CASSLEASGYTDTQYF TRBJ2-3 many TRBV5-1
CASSPRTSWGVLDTQYF TRBJ2-3 few TRBV28
CASSPNLIGTGKNIQYF TRBJ2-4 - TRBV7-6
CASSLGSAAEAFF TRBJ1-1 many TRBV5-1
CASTKDRANTEAFF TRBJ1-1 few TRBV9
CASSYSLTGNTEAFF TRBJ1-1 few TRBV6-5
CASRVSEAKNIQYF TRBJ2-4 many TRBV28
CAIRPGTSGSYTDTQYF TRBJ2-3 many TRBV10-3
CAISGEGAGYTF TRBJ1-2 few TRBV10-3
CSARDRQGADTQYF TRBJ2-3 - TRBV20-1
CAWSVGAGTTYEQYF TRBJ2-7 - TRBV30
CASSLAEGSTDTQYF TRBJ2-3 few TRBV5-1
CASSDTNRRKGGQFF TRBJ2-1 few TRBV6-2/TRBV6-3
CASSQVWTGPYGYTF TRBJ1-2 - TRBV4-1
CASSELGQGYEKLFF TRBJ1-4 few TRBV7-9